The 8 T cell receptor beta chains below all came from one sample that was sequenced in a study of cytomegalovirus exposure and HLA in healthy donors. TCRdb keeps only in-frame clones here, not all; method: immunoSEQ multiplex PCR. Of around 260,000 clones in the sample, roughly 88% were seen once. The sample was PBMCs. The receptors were sampled from a woman in her 30s in good health and CMV-seronegative.

The V and J genes are TRBV11-2 and TRBJ2-7; unclear D gene. Trimming removed 4 bases at V and 2 bases at J, with 12 bases between. Germline CDR1 and CDR2: SGHAT and FQNNGV. This CDR3 is built from 14 residues. CDR3 region: CASSSHPLPYEQYF. The DNA for the CDR3 is TGTGCCAGCAGCTCGCATCCTTTGCCCTACGAGCAGTACTTC.

The chain uses TRBV4-3 and TRBJ2-7; D is uncertain. Per germline, CDR1 LGHNA and CDR2 YSLEER. The V end lost 0 bases, the J end lost 2 bases, and 14 bases lay between the germline ends. CDR3 length: 16 residues. CDR3 in amino acids: CASSQDPTTATYEQYF. The DNA of the CDR3 is TGCGCCAGCAGCCAAGATCCGACGACTGCAACCTACGAGCAGTACTTC.

V and J are TRBV6-6 and TRBJ1-2; D remains unclear. V was pared by 5 bases and J by 3 bases, with 4 bases between. Germline CDR1 MNHNY, CDR2 SVGAGI (reference sequence). The CDR3 has 11 amino acids. CDR3 sequence (DNA): TGTGCCAGCAGTACCGACTATGGCTACACCTTC. Its protein is CASSTDYGYTF.

CDR3 nucleotide sequence: TGTGCCAGCAGCTCGGGGACGCGAGGAGAGACCCAGTACTTC. Amino acids: CASSSGTRGETQYF. The rearrangement links TRBV11-2 to TRBJ2-5; D may match TRBD1 or TRBD2 (5 bases each). Deletions cut 4 bases from V and 4 bases from J, with 13 bases between. Germline V CDR1 and CDR2: SGHAT, FQNNGV. The CDR3 has 14 amino acids.

The rearrangement links TRBV6-6 to TRBJ1-2; D gene unclear. V was cut by 2 bases and J by 7 bases, with 11 bases left in between. The V gene's germline CDR1 is MNHNY and CDR2 SVGAGI (reference sequence). The CDR3 loop spans 13 amino acids. CDR3 sequence (DNA): TGTGCCAGCAGTTACCCTAGGGTGCGTGGCTACACCTTC. This translates into CASSYPRVRGYTF.

V gene TRBV11-2 combines with J gene TRBJ1-1, with D uncertain. The germline gives CDR1 SGHAT, CDR2 FQNNGV. V was clipped by 2 bases and J by 4 bases, with 11 bases between them. This CDR3 has 14 residues. The CDR3 loop is CASSLFVGSTEAFF. In DNA form, the CDR3 reads TGTGCCAGCAGCTTATTCGTAGGGAGCACTGAAGCTTTCTTT. Drawing the rest from reference TRBV11-2 and TRBJ1-1, the complete variable domain is EAGVAQSPRYKIIEKRQSVAFWCNPISGHATLYWYQQILGQGPKLLIQFQNNGVVDDSQLPKDRFSAERLKGVDSTLKIQPAKLEDSAVYLCASSLFVGSTEAFFGQGTRLTVV.

The chain recombines TRBV27 with TRBJ2-7; 11 bases fit TRBD1. After removal of 5 bases from V and 1 base from J, the junction contained 7 bases not matched to a gene. Germline CDR1 and CDR2: MNHEY and SMNVEV (reference sequence). CDR3 length equals 16 residues. The DNA of the CDR3 is TGTGCCAGCAGTCCACGCGGACAGGGGGCATCCTACGAGCAGTACTTC. It encodes CASSPRGQGASYEQYF.

The V and J genes are TRBV4-1 and TRBJ2-2; D gene unclear. Germline loops: CDR1 MGHRA, CDR2 YSYEKL. CDR3 length: 13 amino acids. Trimming cost V 4 bases and J 3 bases, with 6 bases left between them. CDR3 in DNA: TGCGCCAGCAGCCTCCGGGACACCGGGGAGCTGTTTTTT. Residues: CASSLRDTGELFF.